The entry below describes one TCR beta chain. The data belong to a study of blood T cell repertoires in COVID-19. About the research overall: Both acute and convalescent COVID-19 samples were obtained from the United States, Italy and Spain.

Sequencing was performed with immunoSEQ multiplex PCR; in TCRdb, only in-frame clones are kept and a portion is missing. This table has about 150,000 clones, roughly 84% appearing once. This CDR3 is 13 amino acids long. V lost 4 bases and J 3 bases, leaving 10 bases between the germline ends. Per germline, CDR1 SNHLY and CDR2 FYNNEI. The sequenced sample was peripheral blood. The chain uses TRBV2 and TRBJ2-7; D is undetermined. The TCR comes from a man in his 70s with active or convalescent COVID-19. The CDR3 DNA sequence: TGTGCCAGCAGTGGAGACAACCGCTACGAGCAGTACTTC. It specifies CASSGDNRYEQYF.